This entry lists 26 T cell receptor beta chains sequenced from one sample in a study of T cells in Graves' hyperthyroidism and ophthalmopathy. Template material for amplifying TCR beta CDR3 regions consisted of RNA transcripts. A set of HTBI primers served as the primers for a first-round RT-PCR of the TCR CDR3. Via MiXCR, TCRdb re-called the multiplex PCR reads, giving one row per CDR3 protein. Of fewer than 650,000 distinct CDR3 sequences listed, roughly 14% are singletons. The sequenced material came from blood. The receptors were gathered from a woman aged 40 to 55 with Graves' ophthalmopathy.

The J gene is TRBJ2-5, the V gene TRBV12-3 or TRBV12-4; TRBD2 agrees at 16 bases. Germline trimming cut 8 bases from V and 5 bases from J; bases unmatched to any gene: 5. CDR3 length equals 15 residues. Written as DNA, the CDR3 is TGTGCCAGCGGGACTAGCGGGAGGGGCAGTGAGACCCAGTACTTC. Its translation: CASGTSGRGSETQYF.

The rearrangement joins TRBV4-2 to TRBJ2-5; unclear D gene. Per germline, CDR1 LGHNA and CDR2 YNFKEQ. The CDR3 consists of 14 residues. Trimming shortened V by 5 bases and J by 2 bases, and 12 bases separated the two germline ends. CDR3: CASSSGGYQETQYF. CDR3 DNA sequence: TGTGCCAGCAGCTCAGGTGGTTATCAAGAGACCCAGTACTTC.

This clonotype has ten or more counts. The CDR3 sequence is CASSRTRTGELFF. CDR3 coding DNA: TGTGCCAGCAGCCGCACTAGAACCGGGGAGCTGTTTTTT. This chain uses TRBV11-3 with TRBJ2-2, with D possibly matching TRBD2 (5 bases). V gave up 5 bases and J gave up 5 bases, with 9 bases separating them. This CDR3 region has 13 residues. Germline CDR1 reads SGHNT; CDR2 reads YENEEA.

This clonotype was picked up many times. This chain links TRBV7-9 with TRBJ1-1, with 7 bases aligning to TRBD1. V shed 6 bases, J shed 8 bases, and the junction held 12 bases outside the gene matches. There are 14 residues in the CDR3. Germline CDR1 is SEHNR and CDR2 is FQNEAQ (reference sequence). CDR3 sequence reads: CASRPGTAEPEAFF. The CDR3, as DNA: TGTGCCAGCAGACCCGGGACAGCCGAACCAGAAGCTTTCTTT. The variable domain in full, with the rest retrieved from reference TRBV7-9 and TRBJ1-1, is DTGVSQNPRHKITKRGQNVTFRCDPISEHNRLYWYRQTLGQGPEFLTYFQNEAQLEKSRLLSDRFSAERPKGSFSTLEIQRTEQGDSAMYLCASRPGTAEPEAFFGQGTRLTVV.

The chain couples TRBV7-9 to TRBJ2-5; D ambiguous. Germline loops: CDR1 SEHNR, CDR2 FQNEAQ (reference sequence). The CDR3 is 15 amino acids. Trimming cost V 5 bases and J 4 bases, with 17 bases left between them. The CDR3 region has the DNA TGTGCCAGCAGCCTCTATCAAAGGGCCGCAGAGACCCAGTACTTC. Its translation: CASSLYQRAAETQYF.

This clonotype came up a few times. The chain links TRBV24-1 to TRBJ2-1, with a tentative D call TRBD2 (5 bases). Deletions cut 1 base from V and 7 bases from J, with 7 bases between. Germline assignment: CDR1 KGHDR and CDR2 SFDVKD. The CDR3 sequence is 13 residues long. CDR3 residues: CATSDFGLNEQFF. CDR3 DNA: TGTGCCACCAGTGATTTCGGACTGAATGAGCAGTTCTTC.

This clonotype was seen ten or more times. V gene TRBV29-1 combines with J gene TRBJ2-7; 11 bases line up with TRBD1. This CDR3 comprises 12 residues. CDR1 is SQVTM, CDR2 ANQGSEA, per germline. V dropped 4 bases and J dropped 7; count of bases not matched to a gene: 3. The CDR3 DNA follows: TGCAGCGTTGGGGGACAGGGGGATGAGCAGTACTTC. Its translation is CSVGGQGDEQYF.

This clonotype was detected ten times or more. This chain joins TRBV20-1 and TRBJ2-5; possible D gene TRBD2, 6 bases. V lost 6 bases to trimming and J lost 0 bases, with 8 bases between them. This CDR3 is built from 12 residues. Germline assignment: CDR1 DFQATT and CDR2 SNEGSKA (reference sequence). The CDR3 protein is CSAERDQETQYF. The CDR3 coding sequence is TGCAGTGCCGAGCGGGACCAAGAGACCCAGTACTTC.

V usage is TRBV28 and J usage is TRBJ2-7, with a tentative D call TRBD2 (5 bases). The germline gives CDR1 MDHEN, CDR2 SYDVKM. This CDR3 has 15 amino acids. The V end was cut by 3 bases, the J end by 2 bases, with 14 bases between. CDR3 coding DNA: TGTGCCAGCAGTTTGATGGGGAGAAGTCCCTACGAGCAGTACTTC. It yields the protein CASSLMGRSPYEQYF.

There are many counts of this clonotype. This rearrangement joins TRBV28 to TRBJ2-5; TRBD1 agrees at 9 bases. The junction had 11 bases not matched to a gene; V was cut back by 4 bases and J by 5 bases. This CDR3 region has 16 residues. Germline-derived CDR1 and CDR2 are MDHEN and SYDVKM. The CDR3 here is CASSSRLTGGQETQYF. In DNA form, the CDR3 reads TGTGCCAGCAGTTCTAGACTCACAGGGGGCCAGGAGACCCAGTACTTC.

This clonotype was seen a few times. This rearrangement joins TRBV20-1 to TRBJ2-5, with D unclear. CDR1 is DFQATT and CDR2 is SNEGSKA in the germline V gene (reference sequence). There are 11 residues in the CDR3. V was trimmed by 4 bases and J by 5 bases, leaving 8 bases between them. The CDR3 spells CSATEWETQYF. The CDR3, as DNA: TGCAGTGCTACCGAATGGGAGACCCAGTACTTC.

The V call is TRBV11-2, the J call TRBJ2-2, with D maybe TRBD2 (5 bases). The germline CDR1 and CDR2 sequences are SGHAT and FQNNGV. The CDR3 spans 14 residues. V lost 5 bases and J 6 bases, leaving 13 bases between the germline ends. In DNA form, the CDR3 reads TGTGCCAGCAGCCTAGCCCGGACCGCCGGGGAGCTGTTTTTT. Translating it yields CASSLARTAGELFF.

This clonotype has at least ten counts. This chain joins TRBV7-2 and TRBJ1-2; 8 bases are a match to TRBD1. In germline, CDR1 is SGHTA, CDR2 FQGNSA. The CDR3 is made up of 15 amino acids. V trimming: 5 bases; J trimming: 4 bases; junction bases outside the gene matches: 9. The CDR3 nucleotides read TGTGCCAGCAGCCGCACCCTACAGGGGGTCTATGGCTACACCTTC. It is translated as CASSRTLQGVYGYTF. The entire variable domain, with the rest obtained from reference TRBV7-2 and TRBJ1-2, is as follows: GAGVSQSPSNKVTEKGKDVELRCDPISGHTALYWYRQSLGQGLEFLIYFQGNSAPDKSGLPSDRFSAERTGGSVSTLTIQRTQQEDSAVYLCASSRTLQGVYGYTFGSGTRLTVV.

The rearrangement uses TRBV11-2 and TRBJ2-7, with TRBD1 as a possible D gene (6 bases). The CDR3 sequence is 15 residues long. V lost 5 bases to trimming and J lost 0 bases, with 14 bases between them. In germline, CDR1 is SGHAT, CDR2 FQNNGV. This chain's CDR3 is CASSPRGPSSYEQYF. CDR3 sequence (DNA): TGTGCCAGCAGCCCCAGGGGCCCCAGCTCCTACGAGCAGTACTTC. Based on the CDR3 plus reference TRBV11-2 and TRBJ2-7, the full variable domain is EAGVAQSPRYKIIEKRQSVAFWCNPISGHATLYWYQQILGQGPKLLIQFQNNGVVDDSQLPKDRFSAERLKGVDSTLKIQPAKLEDSAVYLCASSPRGPSSYEQYFGPGTRLTVT.

The chain uses TRBV6-2 or TRBV6-3 and TRBJ1-5, with 8 nucleotides matching TRBD1. CDR3 length equals 15 residues. CDR1 and CDR2 (germline): MNHEY, SVGEGT. After removal of 4 bases from V and 6 bases from J, the junction contained 8 bases not matched to a gene. The CDR3 DNA reads as TGTGCCAGCAGTTTATCGACAGGGGCCCGTCAGCCCCAGCATTTT. It codes for CASSLSTGARQPQHF.

The genes are TRBV20-1 and TRBJ2-5; D is uncertain. Trimming took off 2 bases at V and 1 base at J, with 11 bases between the two ends. Looked up from germline, CDR1 is DFQATT and CDR2 is SNEGSKA (reference sequence). The CDR3 runs 14 residues. DNA of the CDR3: TGCAGTGCTAGAATCTGGGCCCCCCAAGAGACCCAGTACTTC. This codes for CSARIWAPQETQYF.

This clonotype occurred many times. The rearrangement links TRBV10-3 to TRBJ1-1, with D maybe TRBD1 (5 bases). Germline CDR1 reads ENHRY; CDR2 reads SYGVKD. The CDR3 has 15 amino acids. The V end was cut by 3 bases, the J end by 1 base, with 12 bases between. The CDR3 protein is CAISEFPGTNTEAFF. The CDR3 nucleotides are TGTGCCATCAGTGAATTTCCGGGGACGAACACTGAAGCTTTCTTT.

The chain couples TRBV28 to TRBJ2-2; D is undetermined. Trimming cost V 8 bases and J 4 bases, with 14 bases left between them. Germline CDR1 and CDR2: MDHEN and SYDVKM. The CDR3 totals 14 residues. CDR3 nucleotides: TGTGCCAGCCTCCCGGGCCGAAGCACCGGGGAGCTGTTTTTT. Translated: CASLPGRSTGELFF.

There are a few counts of this clonotype. The rearrangement joins TRBV20-1 to TRBJ2-7; tentatively, D is TRBD2 (6 bases). Trimming removed 4 bases from V and 4 bases from J, with 17 bases in between. This CDR3 is 14 amino acids long. Per germline, CDR1 DFQATT and CDR2 SNEGSKA (reference sequence). The CDR3 nucleotides are TGCAGTGCTACGGACCGGGACTCGCAATACGAGCAGTACTTC. Translation: CSATDRDSQYEQYF.

This clonotype was counted at least ten times. V is TRBV20-1 and J is TRBJ2-5, with D perhaps assigned TRBD1 or TRBD2 (5 bases each). Germline loops: CDR1 DFQATT, CDR2 SNEGSKA (reference sequence). The ends were cut back, 6 bases at V and 5 bases at J, with 22 bases in the middle. The CDR3 length is 15 residues. The CDR3 reads CSAEELGPSGETQYF. The CDR3 DNA is TGCAGTGCCGAAGAACTAGGACCCTCAGGGGAGACCCAGTACTTC.

This clonotype was seen ten or more times. Germline and junction disagree at one end, which may indicate a read error. The J gene is TRBJ2-2, the V gene TRBV7-3, with a possible D match to TRBD1 (5 bases). This CDR3 is built from 14 residues. CDR1 is SGHTA, CDR2 FQGTGA, per germline. The CDR3 reads CAGSQGGNTGELFF. Written as DNA, the CDR3 is TGTGCCGGCAGCCAGGGCGGGAACACCGGGGAGCTGTTTTTT.

This clonotype was recorded many times. This sequence joins TRBV4-3 and TRBJ2-7; the D is unclear. Between the trimmed V and J ends, which lost 0 bases and 2 bases, there was a span of 14 bases. The CDR3 runs 16 residues. Germline CDR1 and CDR2: LGHNA and YSLEER. CDR3 amino acids: CASSQDRVGFTYEQYF. The DNA of the CDR3 is TGCGCCAGCAGCCAAGATCGGGTAGGGTTCACCTACGAGCAGTACTTC.

Many counts were recorded for this clonotype. As DNA, the CDR3 is TGCAGTGCTTCGACAGGGGTAAACACTGAAGCTTTCTTT. Its protein is CSASTGVNTEAFF. The gene calls are TRBV20-1 and TRBJ1-1, with 8 bases fitting TRBD1. The CDR3 totals 13 residues. The ends lost 5 bases at V and 2 bases at J; junction bases unmatched: 4. Germline assignment: CDR1 DFQATT and CDR2 SNEGSKA (reference sequence).

This clonotype was picked up many times. The gene calls are TRBV5-1 and TRBJ2-2; D remains ambiguous. CDR1 and CDR2 from the germline V gene are SGHRS and YFSETQ. Between the trimmed V and J ends, which lost 0 bases and 8 bases, there was a span of 8 bases. This CDR3 region has 13 residues. CDR3 protein: CASSLETGGELFF. As DNA, the CDR3 is TGCGCCAGCAGCTTGGAAACCGGGGGGGAGCTGTTTTTT.

This clonotype was picked up many times. The V gene is TRBV12-3 or TRBV12-4, the J gene TRBJ2-3; D is unresolved. Trimming removed 6 bases from V and 3 bases from J, with 10 bases in between. The CDR3 spans 13 residues. The CDR3: CASRNGGTDTQYF. The CDR3 DNA follows: TGTGCCAGCAGGAACGGTGGTACAGATACGCAGTATTTT.

This clonotype came up many times. This rearrangement joins TRBV7-9 to TRBJ2-7; unclear D gene. This CDR3 is built from 12 residues. CDR1 and CDR2 (germline): SEHNR, FQNEAQ (reference sequence). Between the trimmed V and J ends, which lost 3 bases and 6 bases, there was a span of 9 bases. DNA for the CDR3: TGTGCCAGCAGCTTTGGACCAAGCGAGCAGTACTTC. This gives the protein CASSFGPSEQYF.